This is a list of T cell receptor beta chains from one sample in a study of cytomegalovirus exposure and HLA in healthy donors. Sequenced by immunoSEQ multiplex PCR; TCRdb stores in-frame clones only, minus some. The top ten clones hold 1.5% to 2% of a sample with roughly 120,000 clones, 15% to 19% of them seen once. The source material was PBMCs. These receptor sequences come from a woman in her late teens or twenties in good health and CMV-seronegative. CDR3s include the opening cysteine and the closing phenylalanine or tryptophan. Fields, in order: V gene, D gene, J gene, clone size, CDR3 protein, CDR3 DNA. A D gene is named only where the DNA matches it firmly. Size tells how often a clone was seen (once, few, many) or the class of an expanded clone, and some rows leave it out.

v_call: TRBV2; d_call: TRBD2; j_call: TRBJ2-1; clone_size: .; cdr3_aa: CASRRLAGGPNEQFF; cdr3_nt: TGTGCCAGCAGAAGACTAGCGGGAGGGCCCAATGAGCAGTTCTTC
v_call: TRBV5-4; d_call: .; j_call: TRBJ2-6; clone_size: few; cdr3_aa: CASSWAGARGANVLTF; cdr3_nt: TGTGCCAGCAGCTGGGCAGGGGCGAGAGGGGCCAACGTCCTGACTTTC
v_call: TRBV6-6; d_call: TRBD1; j_call: TRBJ1-5; clone_size: .; cdr3_aa: CASTPFGQVGNQPQHF; cdr3_nt: TGTGCCAGCACCCCCTTTGGACAGGTGGGCAATCAGCCCCAGCATTTT
v_call: TRBV14; d_call: TRBD2; j_call: TRBJ2-1; clone_size: .; cdr3_aa: CASSQASGTYNEQFF; cdr3_nt: TGTGCCAGCAGCCAAGCTAGCGGGACGTACAATGAGCAGTTCTTC
v_call: TRBV13; d_call: TRBD2; j_call: TRBJ2-5; clone_size: few; cdr3_aa: CASSLEGAGEEETQYF; cdr3_nt: TGTGCCAGCAGCTTAGAAGGGGCGGGGGAAGAAGAGACCCAGTACTTC
v_call: TRBV28; d_call: TRBD1; j_call: TRBJ1-4; clone_size: .; cdr3_aa: CASRGGQTNEKLFF; cdr3_nt: TGTGCCAGCAGGGGGGGACAGACTAATGAAAAACTGTTTTTT
v_call: TRBV7-9; d_call: .; j_call: TRBJ2-3; clone_size: .; cdr3_aa: CASSLARDTIIPTDTQYF; cdr3_nt: TGTGCCAGCAGCTTAGCGAGAGACACCATTATCCCCACAGATACGCAGTATTTT
v_call: TRBV6-1; d_call: .; j_call: TRBJ1-2; clone_size: .; cdr3_aa: CASSEGGSWNYGYTF; cdr3_nt: TGTGCCAGCAGTGAGGGGGGGAGTTGGAACTATGGCTACACCTTC
v_call: TRBV7-6; d_call: TRBD2; j_call: TRBJ2-2; clone_size: few; cdr3_aa: CASSLNPSGGLNTGELFF; cdr3_nt: TGTGCCAGCAGCTTAAATCCTAGCGGGGGCCTGAACACCGGGGAGCTGTTTTTT
v_call: TRBV19; d_call: .; j_call: TRBJ1-4; clone_size: few; cdr3_aa: CASSWTSTNEKLFF; cdr3_nt: TGTGCCAGTAGTTGGACATCAACTAATGAAAAACTGTTTTTT
v_call: TRBV5-1; d_call: .; j_call: TRBJ2-7; clone_size: .; cdr3_aa: CASSPLDTAYEQYF; cdr3_nt: TGCGCCAGCAGCCCCCTCGACACCGCGTACGAGCAGTACTTC
v_call: TRBV7-9; d_call: TRBD2; j_call: TRBJ2-2; clone_size: .; cdr3_aa: CASSNRLAGNTGELFF; cdr3_nt: TGTGCCAGCAGCAACCGACTAGCGGGAAACACCGGGGAGCTGTTTTTT
v_call: TRBV5-1; d_call: .; j_call: TRBJ2-2; clone_size: .; cdr3_aa: CASSFSGELFF; cdr3_nt: TGCGCCAGCAGCTTCTCCGGGGAGCTGTTTTTT
v_call: TRBV6-1; d_call: TRBD1; j_call: TRBJ1-5; clone_size: few; cdr3_aa: CASSADRGGNQPQHF; cdr3_nt: TGTGCCAGCAGCGCCGACAGGGGAGGAAATCAGCCCCAGCATTTT
v_call: TRBV29-1; d_call: TRBD2; j_call: TRBJ2-1; clone_size: .; cdr3_aa: CSVEDLLAGDEQFF; cdr3_nt: TGCAGCGTTGAAGACCTCCTAGCGGGCGATGAGCAGTTCTTC
v_call: TRBV10-2; d_call: .; j_call: TRBJ2-5; clone_size: .; cdr3_aa: CACLDSGNQETQYF; cdr3_nt: TGCGCCTGCTTGGACAGTGGGAACCAAGAGACCCAGTACTTC
v_call: TRBV18; d_call: .; j_call: TRBJ1-4; clone_size: few; cdr3_aa: CASSPGLGSEEKLFF; cdr3_nt: TGTGCCAGCTCACCGGGACTCGGGTCGGAAGAAAAACTGTTTTTT
v_call: TRBV6-4; d_call: .; j_call: TRBJ2-7; clone_size: .; cdr3_aa: CASSVEAGEGYEQYF; cdr3_nt: TGTGCCAGCTCTGTGGAGGCAGGGGAAGGCTACGAGCAGTACTTC
v_call: TRBV18; d_call: TRBD1; j_call: TRBJ2-7; clone_size: few; cdr3_aa: CASSPPGQGAYEQYF; cdr3_nt: TGTGCCAGCTCACCACCGGGACAGGGGGCCTACGAGCAGTACTTC
v_call: TRBV30; d_call: .; j_call: TRBJ1-3; clone_size: .; cdr3_aa: CAWSLRGRAGNTIYF; cdr3_nt: TGTGCCTGGAGTCTCCGGGGAAGGGCTGGAAACACCATATATTTT
v_call: TRBV5-1; d_call: .; j_call: TRBJ2-5; clone_size: few; cdr3_aa: CASSFKGDQETQYF; cdr3_nt: TGCGCCAGCAGCTTCAAGGGGGACCAAGAGACCCAGTACTTC
v_call: TRBV9; d_call: TRBD2; j_call: TRBJ2-3; clone_size: few; cdr3_aa: CASSVSTSQSTDTQYF; cdr3_nt: TGTGCCAGCAGCGTGTCGACTAGCCAAAGCACAGATACGCAGTATTTT
v_call: TRBV27; d_call: TRBD1; j_call: TRBJ2-2; clone_size: .; cdr3_aa: CASSLFRGNGELFF; cdr3_nt: TGTGCCAGCAGTTTATTCAGGGGGAACGGGGAGCTGTTTTTT
v_call: TRBV13; d_call: .; j_call: TRBJ1-3; clone_size: .; cdr3_aa: CASSLGLNSGNTIYF; cdr3_nt: TGTGCCAGCAGCTTAGGCCTAAACAGTGGAAACACCATATATTTT
v_call: TRBV28; d_call: .; j_call: TRBJ1-3; clone_size: .; cdr3_aa: CASSFADTSFSGNTIYF; cdr3_nt: TGTGCCAGCAGTTTTGCGGACACCTCTTTCTCTGGAAACACCATATATTTT
v_call: TRBV4-1; d_call: .; j_call: TRBJ2-7; clone_size: .; cdr3_aa: CASSPEALSYEQYF; cdr3_nt: TGCGCCAGCAGCCCCGAGGCGCTCTCCTACGAGCAGTACTTC
v_call: TRBV9; d_call: .; j_call: TRBJ1-1; clone_size: .; cdr3_aa: CASSVARTANTEAFF; cdr3_nt: TGTGCCAGCAGCGTAGCTAGGACAGCGAACACTGAAGCTTTCTTT
v_call: TRBV5-1; d_call: TRBD2; j_call: TRBJ2-3; clone_size: .; cdr3_aa: CASSFVLAGYTDTQYF; cdr3_nt: TGCGCCAGCAGCTTTGTACTAGCGGGGTACACAGATACGCAGTATTTT
v_call: TRBV7-2; d_call: TRBD2; j_call: TRBJ2-7; clone_size: .; cdr3_aa: CASGGGGANEQYF; cdr3_nt: TGTGCCAGCGGCGGCGGGGGGGCCAACGAGCAGTACTTC
v_call: TRBV28; d_call: TRBD2; j_call: TRBJ2-6; clone_size: .; cdr3_aa: CASSSNFSGGASWANVLTF; cdr3_nt: TGTGCCAGCAGTTCGAATTTTAGCGGGGGGGCCTCCTGGGCCAACGTCCTGACTTTC
v_call: TRBV5-1; d_call: .; j_call: TRBJ1-5; clone_size: .; cdr3_aa: CASSREPGQPQHF; cdr3_nt: TGCGCCAGCAGCAGGGAGCCAGGTCAGCCCCAGCATTTT
v_call: TRBV28; d_call: .; j_call: TRBJ1-1; clone_size: few; cdr3_aa: CASTMGRDTEAFF; cdr3_nt: TGTGCCAGCACCATGGGGCGGGATACTGAAGCTTTCTTT